These 30 T cell receptor beta chains originate from one sample sequenced in a study of shared clonotypes between healthy human individuals. The data were produced by immunoSEQ multiplex PCR, yet TCRdb's version contains in-frame clones alone and is incomplete. The table has about 1.5 million clones, roughly 97% seen once. Sequencing input: naive CD4+ T cells sorted from blood. The subset denotes: CD45RA+ positively selected. These receptors all come from a man aged 30 to 45 in good health.

V is TRBV7-9 and J is TRBJ2-1; 7 nucleotides agree with TRBD2. This CDR3 has 15 amino acids. Germline V gene lookup returns CDR1 SEHNR and CDR2 FQNEAQ (reference sequence). Trimming at V came to 6 bases and at J to 4 bases, leaving 9 bases not matched to a gene. The CDR3 nucleotides read TGTGCCAGCAGACCAGGACTAGGGGAATACAATGAGCAGTTCTTC. The encoded protein is CASRPGLGEYNEQFF.

This clone was observed once. The chain combines TRBV5-1 with TRBJ2-7; TRBD1 is a possible D gene (6 bases). This CDR3 is 12 amino acids long. Trimming took 2 bases from V and 5 from J, leaving 8 bases between them. The germline gives CDR1 SGHRS, CDR2 YFSETQ. The CDR3 DNA reads TGCGCCAGCAGCTTACAGGGCGACGAGCAGTACTTC. Residues: CASSLQGDEQYF.

The chain is built from TRBV5-1 and TRBJ1-1; TRBD1 agrees at 9 bases. J was trimmed by 3 bases and V by 4 bases; bases with no gene match: 10. Germline CDR1 SGHRS, CDR2 YFSETQ. This CDR3 comprises 16 residues. CDR3 loop: CASSPRTGVGDTEAFF. The CDR3, as DNA: TGCGCCAGCAGCCCGAGGACAGGGGTGGGAGACACTGAAGCTTTCTTT.

The V call is TRBV5-6, the J call TRBJ2-7; D call uncertain. CDR1 is SGHDT and CDR2 is YYEEEE in the germline V gene. The CDR3 length is 12 residues. V was pared by 2 bases and J by 6 bases, with 9 bases between. CDR3 sequence reads: CASSFPSGEQYF. CDR3 DNA: TGTGCCAGCAGCTTCCCTTCAGGCGAGCAGTACTTC.

This clone was seen a single time. The V gene is TRBV9, the J gene TRBJ2-2, with D maybe TRBD2 (6 bases). Germline loops: CDR1 SGDLS, CDR2 YYNGEE. This CDR3 contains 15 residues. V shed 3 bases and J shed 3 bases, with 12 bases lying between them. In nucleotides, the CDR3 is TGTGCCAGCAGCGGATCGGGACTCTACACCGGGGAGCTGTTTTTT. This encodes CASSGSGLYTGELFF. Based on the CDR3 plus reference TRBV9 and TRBJ2-2, the full variable domain is DSGVTQTPKHLITATGQRVTLRCSPRSGDLSVYWYQQSLDQGLQFLIQYYNGEERAKGNILERFSAQQFPDLHSELNLSSLELGDSALYFCASSGSGLYTGELFFGEGSRLTVL.

The chain employs TRBV5-1 and TRBJ1-1; D remains ambiguous. The CDR3 sequence is 14 residues long. The V end lost 2 bases, the J end lost 1 base, and 9 bases lay between the germline ends. The germline gives CDR1 SGHRS, CDR2 YFSETQ. The DNA for the CDR3 is TGCGCCAGCAGCTTTTCGTGGGGGAACACTGAAGCTTTCTTT. Translating gives CASSFSWGNTEAFF.

This chain uses TRBV5-6 with TRBJ1-4; unclear D gene. Germline CDR1 is SGHDT and CDR2 is YYEEEE. This CDR3 region has 13 residues. V dropped 4 bases and J dropped 8 bases, with 12 bases sitting between them. This CDR3 reads CASSMSPREKLFF. In nucleotides, the CDR3 is TGTGCCAGCAGCATGTCCCCAAGGGAAAAACTGTTTTTT.

The gene calls are TRBV10-1 and TRBJ2-7; D gene uncertain. V lost 8 bases and J lost 6, with 14 bases in between. CDR3 length: 12 residues. Looked up from germline, CDR1 is WNHNN and CDR2 is SYGVQD (reference sequence). The CDR3 sequence: CASSLSGIEQYF. For the CDR3, the DNA is TGCGCCAGCTCCCTAAGTGGGATCGAGCAGTACTTC.

V is TRBV5-1 and J is TRBJ2-1, with 11 bases that match TRBD1. The CDR3 is 21 residues long. Trimming cost V 0 bases and J 0 bases; bases outside gene matches: 14. CDR1 is SGHRS and CDR2 is YFSETQ in the germline V gene. The CDR3 coding sequence is TGCGCCAGCAGCTTGGGTCTCCGGGACAGGGGGACTCTTAGCTCCTACAATGAGCAGTTCTTC. Translation gives CASSLGLRDRGTLSSYNEQFF. Complete variable domain (other parts from reference TRBV5-1 and TRBJ2-1): KAGVTQTPRYLIKTRGQQVTLSCSPISGHRSVSWYQQTPGQGLQFLFEYFSETQRNKGNFPGRFSGRQFSNSRSEMNVSTLELGDSALYLCASSLGLRDRGTLSSYNEQFFGPGTRLTVL.

The CDR3: CSVEATGVGVGELFF. In DNA, the CDR3 is TGCAGCGTTGAAGCGACAGGGGTAGGGGTCGGGGAGCTGTTTTTT. The chain employs TRBV29-1 and TRBJ2-2; 8 positions agree with TRBD1. Per germline, CDR1 SQVTM and CDR2 ANQGSEA. CDR3 length: 15 amino acids. J was trimmed by 7 bases and V by 1 base; bases with no gene match: 8.

The J gene is TRBJ2-1, the V gene TRBV5-6; the match to TRBD2 covers 12 bases. Unmatched junction bases numbered 8, after V lost 0 bases and J lost 7 bases. CDR3 length equals 17 residues. Germline CDR1 is SGHDT and CDR2 is YYEEEE. In DNA form, the CDR3 reads TGTGCCAGCAGCTTGGATAGACTAGCGGGAGTCACTAATGAGCAGTTCTTC. Its translation: CASSLDRLAGVTNEQFF.

The V call is TRBV11-2, the J call TRBJ2-5; possible D gene TRBD1, 6 bases. Between the trimmed V and J ends, which lost 2 bases and 8 bases, there was a span of 21 bases. Germline CDR1 and CDR2: SGHAT and FQNNGV. The CDR3 runs to 16 residues. The CDR3 bases are TGTGCCAGCAGCTTACTCTGGCCCACAGGGTCTGGAACCCAGTACTTC. Translated, it gives CASSLLWPTGSGTQYF.

V is TRBV5-4 and J is TRBJ2-1; D gene uncertain. V was shortened by 1 base and J by 7 bases, with 6 bases between the two germline ends. Germline values: CDR1 SGHNT, CDR2 YYREEE (reference sequence). This CDR3 is built from 12 residues. CDR3: CASSLFLNEQFF. The CDR3 region has the DNA TGTGCCAGCAGCTTGTTCCTGAATGAGCAGTTCTTC. The full variable domain, its missing parts supplied by reference TRBV5-4 and TRBJ2-1, is ETGVTQSPTHLIKTRGQQVTLRCSSQSGHNTVSWYQQALGQGPQFIFQYYREEENGRGNFPPRFSGLQFPNYSSELNVNALELDDSALYLCASSLFLNEQFFGPGTRLTVL.

The J gene is TRBJ1-2, the V gene TRBV2; D gene uncertain. CDR1 SNHLY and CDR2 FYNNEI come from the germline V gene. CDR3 length equals 13 residues. V lost 7 bases and J lost 7, with 16 bases in between. DNA of the CDR3: TGTGCCAGCATTTCTGTGAGGGAAGGTGGCTACACCTTC. It encodes CASISVREGGYTF.

The chain carries TRBV2 and TRBJ2-1; D ambiguous. V lost 4 bases and J lost 12, with 4 bases in between. Germline lookup yields CDR1 SNHLY and CDR2 FYNNEI. The CDR3 sequence is 9 residues long. CDR3 protein: CASSVPQFF. CDR3 nucleotides: TGTGCCAGCAGTGTCCCGCAGTTCTTC.

The V gene is TRBV5-4, the J gene TRBJ2-3; the D gene is possibly TRBD1 (6 bases). The CDR3 has 15 residues. Trimming removed 4 bases from V and 1 base from J, with 13 bases in between. Germline V gene data show CDR1 as SGHNT and CDR2 as YYREEE (reference sequence). CDR3 region: CASSRTVRGTDTQYF. Here the CDR3 DNA reads TGTGCCAGCAGCCGGACAGTCCGGGGCACAGATACGCAGTATTTT.

The J gene is TRBJ2-3, the V gene TRBV25-1; D is ambiguous. V lost 0 bases and J lost 4, with 11 bases in between. This CDR3 is built from 15 residues. Per germline, CDR1 MGHDK and CDR2 SYGVNS. The CDR3 region is CASSEYMRSPDTQYF. Written as DNA, the CDR3 is TGTGCCAGCAGTGAATATATGAGGTCTCCAGATACGCAGTATTTT.

V gene TRBV2 combines with J gene TRBJ2-7; D uncertain. V was clipped by 6 bases and J by 1 base, with 13 bases between them. Germline V CDR1 and CDR2: SNHLY, FYNNEI. The CDR3 has 14 amino acids. In DNA, the CDR3 is TGTGCCAGCAGCTTGTTACTCTTATCCTACGAGCAGTACTTC. It is translated as CASSLLLLSYEQYF.

The genes are TRBV5-1 and TRBJ1-3, with TRBD1 matching 7 bases. The CDR3 sequence is 15 residues long. V shed 4 bases, J shed 2 bases, and the junction held 6 bases outside the gene matches. Per germline, CDR1 SGHRS and CDR2 YFSETQ. The CDR3 region is CASSRTGDAGNTIYF. CDR3 bases: TGCGCCAGCAGCAGAACAGGGGACGCTGGAAACACCATATATTTT.

The J gene is TRBJ2-1, the V gene TRBV7-2; the match to TRBD1 covers 8 bases. The V and J ends lost 4 bases and 6 bases, in that order; junction bases with no gene match: 11. CDR1 is SGHTA and CDR2 is FQGNSA in the germline V gene. This CDR3 spans 16 amino acids. CDR3 amino acids: CASSSTGEVMGNEQFF. Written as DNA, the CDR3 is TGTGCCAGCAGCTCGACAGGGGAGGTTATGGGCAATGAGCAGTTCTTC.

The genes are TRBV19 and TRBJ2-1; TRBD2 is a possible D gene (6 bases). The CDR3 consists of 11 residues. Trimming cost V 10 bases and J 9 bases, with 13 bases left between them. CDR1 and CDR2 (germline): LNHDA, SQIVND (reference sequence). The CDR3 region has the DNA TGTGCCACCCTACGAGCGGGTGAGCAGTTCTTC. Translating gives CATLRAGEQFF.

The genes are TRBV27 and TRBJ1-2, with a possible D match to TRBD1 (6 bases). CDR1 is MNHEY and CDR2 is SMNVEV in the germline V gene (reference sequence). The CDR3 totals 14 residues. Trimming cost V 5 bases and J 8 bases, with 18 bases left between them. CDR3 bases: TGTGCCAGCAGTCGAAATAGGGACAACCAGGGCTACACCTTC. This translates into CASSRNRDNQGYTF.

This chain links TRBV5-4 with TRBJ2-3, with TRBD2 as a possible D gene (6 bases). The CDR3 sequence is 15 residues long. V was trimmed by 0 bases and J by 1 base, leaving 9 bases between them. Germline CDR1 is SGHNT and CDR2 is YYREEE (reference sequence). This CDR3 reads CASSLVSGGTDTQYF. The CDR3 nucleotides are TGTGCCAGCAGCTTGGTGTCGGGGGGCACAGATACGCAGTATTTT.

The chain recombines TRBV5-6 with TRBJ2-2, with TRBD2 matching 9 bases. The CDR3 spans 15 residues. Trimming at V came to 3 bases and at J to 6 bases, leaving 6 bases not matched to a gene. CDR1 SGHDT and CDR2 YYEEEE come from the germline V gene. The CDR3 DNA sequence: TGTGCCAGCAGCTGGACTAGCGAAATACCCGGGGAGCTGTTTTTT. The encoded protein is CASSWTSEIPGELFF.

The rearrangement uses TRBV6-6 and TRBJ2-7, with no clear D. The CDR3 spans 15 residues. The ends were cut back, 5 bases at V and 3 bases at J, with 17 bases in the middle. The germline V gene encodes CDR1 MNHNY and CDR2 SVGAGI (reference sequence). The CDR3 region has the DNA TGTGCCAGCAGTAATAACCTGCGGCCCAACTACGAGCAGTACTTC. Residues: CASSNNLRPNYEQYF.

The genes are TRBV2 and TRBJ2-7; the match to TRBD2 covers 7 bases. The germline CDR1 and CDR2 sequences are SNHLY and FYNNEI. This CDR3 has 18 amino acids. Trimming took 8 bases from V and 0 from J; bases not matched to a gene: 19. CDR3 nucleotide sequence: TGTGCCAGCTTTGATATGGGGACCACCGGGAGGCTCTCCTACGAGCAGTACTTC. Translated, it gives CASFDMGTTGRLSYEQYF.

The rearrangement uses TRBV5-6 and TRBJ2-7; D unresolved. Germline assignment: CDR1 SGHDT and CDR2 YYEEEE. This CDR3 contains 13 residues. V shed 1 base and J shed 2 bases, with 7 bases lying between them. The CDR3 DNA reads TGTGCCAGCAGCTTGAGGGAAACCTACGAGCAGTACTTC. Translating gives CASSLRETYEQYF.

The chain links TRBV27 to TRBJ2-1, with a weak D call TRBD1 (7 bases). Germline V gene data show CDR1 as MNHEY and CDR2 as SMNVEV (reference sequence). The germline V and J ends were trimmed by 2 bases and 11 bases, with 10 bases remaining between them. This CDR3 region has 12 residues. CDR3 nucleotides: TGTGCCAGCAGTTTACCAGGGGGGAAGCAGTTCTTC. It encodes CASSLPGGKQFF.

The chain couples TRBV4-1 to TRBJ2-1; 11 bases are a match to TRBD2. The V segment lost 4 bases and the J segment 8 bases; nucleotides outside the gene matches: 10. The germline CDR1 and CDR2 sequences are MGHRA and YSYEKL. This CDR3 is built from 16 residues. The CDR3 loop reads CASSPGGGSGRDEQFF. The CDR3 coding sequence is TGCGCCAGCAGCCCGGGAGGCGGTAGCGGGAGGGATGAGCAGTTCTTC.

V is TRBV27 and J is TRBJ1-5, with 9 bases lining up with TRBD1. Germline V gives CDR1 MNHEY, CDR2 SMNVEV (reference sequence). The CDR3 has 15 residues. After removal of 6 bases from V and 5 bases from J, the junction contained 8 bases not matched to a gene. The CDR3 region has the DNA TGTGCCAGCAGCAGAACAGGGGGCTCGTATCAGCCCCAGCATTTT. This translates into CASSRTGGSYQPQHF.